Listed below are T cell receptor beta chains from one sample, sequenced in a study of CD8 T cells in ankylosing spondylitis. TCRdb used MiXCR to reprocess the 5' RACE reads, holding one entry per CDR3 protein. This table has 39,000 or so distinct CDR3 sequences, 3% appearing once. Sequencing was done on a sample of blood, either unsorted or a sorted T cell fraction (not recorded which). Receptor source: a male donor with ankylosing spondylitis or in good health (not recorded which). CDR3s include the opening cysteine and the closing phenylalanine or tryptophan. A D gene is named only where the DNA matches it firmly. The listing skips clone size in some rows; elsewhere it reads once, few, many or a size class.

CDR3nt: TGTGCCGGCAGCGTAGGACAGGGTCCCTACAATGAGCAGTTCTTC
CDR3aa: CAGSVGQGPYNEQFF
abundance: NA
j_gene: TRBJ2-1
d_gene: TRBD1
v_gene: TRBV9

CDR3nt: TGTGCCAGCAGCGGGAGCGGGGGGGCCTCCTACAATGAGCAGTTCTTC
CDR3aa: CASSGSGGASYNEQFF
abundance: many
j_gene: TRBJ2-1
d_gene: TRBD2
v_gene: TRBV9

CDR3nt: TGTGCCAGCAGCGGCGATCCCTACTCGACTGAAGCTTTCTTT
CDR3aa: CASSGDPYSTEAFF
abundance: many
j_gene: TRBJ1-1
d_gene: NA
v_gene: TRBV9

CDR3nt: TGTGCCAGCAGCGTAGACCGAGGGGGGCGGGAGACCCAGTACTTC
CDR3aa: CASSVDRGGRETQYF
abundance: many
j_gene: TRBJ2-5
d_gene: NA
v_gene: TRBV9

CDR3nt: TGTGCCAGCAGCGTAGAGTTAGCGGGGTTTTACAATGAGCAGTTCTTC
CDR3aa: CASSVELAGFYNEQFF
abundance: many
j_gene: TRBJ2-1
d_gene: TRBD2
v_gene: TRBV9

CDR3nt: TGTGCCAGCAGCGTAGGGCATGTGGGGGCCAACGTCCTGACTTTC
CDR3aa: CASSVGHVGANVLTF
abundance: many
j_gene: TRBJ2-6
d_gene: NA
v_gene: TRBV9

CDR3nt: TGTGCCAGCAGCGTATCACCGGGACTAGCGGGAGTAATCGGGGAGCTGTTTTTT
CDR3aa: CASSVSPGLAGVIGELFF
abundance: many
j_gene: TRBJ2-2
d_gene: TRBD2
v_gene: TRBV9

CDR3nt: TGTGCCAGCAGCGTAGAGATAGGCCAAGAGACCCAGTACTTC
CDR3aa: CASSVEIGQETQYF
abundance: many
j_gene: TRBJ2-5
d_gene: NA
v_gene: TRBV9

CDR3nt: TGTGCCAGCAGCGTATGGGTGGGGGATCAAGAGACCCAGTACTTC
CDR3aa: CASSVWVGDQETQYF
abundance: medium-sized
j_gene: TRBJ2-5
d_gene: NA
v_gene: TRBV9

CDR3nt: TGTGCCAGCAGCGTAGCGGGAGGCGGGAGCACAGATACGCAGTATTTT
CDR3aa: CASSVAGGGSTDTQYF
abundance: many
j_gene: TRBJ2-3
d_gene: TRBD2
v_gene: TRBV9

CDR3nt: TGTGCCAGCAGCGTATCCGGACAGAACACTGAAGCTTTCTTT
CDR3aa: CASSVSGQNTEAFF
abundance: many
j_gene: TRBJ1-1
d_gene: NA
v_gene: TRBV9

CDR3nt: TGTGCCAGCAGCTCACGGTTAACAGGATCCTATGGCTACACCTTC
CDR3aa: CASSSRLTGSYGYTF
abundance: many
j_gene: TRBJ1-2
d_gene: NA
v_gene: TRBV9

CDR3nt: TGTGCCAGCAGCGCGGTGGGCAATGAGCAGTTCTTC
CDR3aa: CASSAVGNEQFF
abundance: many
j_gene: TRBJ2-1
d_gene: NA
v_gene: TRBV9

CDR3nt: TGTGCCAGCAGCGTAGCGGGAGTAGCGGCTGAGCAGTTCTTC
CDR3aa: CASSVAGVAAEQFF
abundance: many
j_gene: TRBJ2-1
d_gene: NA
v_gene: TRBV9

CDR3nt: TGTGCCAGCAGCATCGGGCCCACCGGGGAGCTGTTTTTT
CDR3aa: CASSIGPTGELFF
abundance: many
j_gene: TRBJ2-2
d_gene: NA
v_gene: TRBV9

CDR3nt: TGTGCCAGCAGCGTAGCAATTGGGGGGAACACCGGGGAGCTGTTTTTT
CDR3aa: CASSVAIGGNTGELFF
abundance: NA
j_gene: TRBJ2-2
d_gene: NA
v_gene: TRBV9

CDR3nt: TGTGCCAGCAGCGTAGCAGGGTTCAACACCGGGGAGCTGTTTTTT
CDR3aa: CASSVAGFNTGELFF
abundance: many
j_gene: TRBJ2-2
d_gene: NA
v_gene: TRBV9

CDR3nt: TGTGCCAGCACCCGGACTAGCGGCGACAATGAGCAGTTCTTC
CDR3aa: CASTRTSGDNEQFF
abundance: many
j_gene: TRBJ2-1
d_gene: TRBD2
v_gene: TRBV9

CDR3nt: TGTGCCAGCAGCGTAGGCCCCGGGGGGGAAGATACGCAGTATTTT
CDR3aa: CASSVGPGGEDTQYF
abundance: many
j_gene: TRBJ2-3
d_gene: TRBD2
v_gene: TRBV9

CDR3nt: TGTGCCAGCAGCGTAGACTTGAAAGCGGGCAATGAGCAGTTCTTC
CDR3aa: CASSVDLKAGNEQFF
abundance: many
j_gene: TRBJ2-1
d_gene: NA
v_gene: TRBV9

CDR3nt: TGTGCCAGCAGCAAGGGACCTTCTTCGGGTGAGCAGTTCTTC
CDR3aa: CASSKGPSSGEQFF
abundance: many
j_gene: TRBJ2-1
d_gene: NA
v_gene: TRBV9

CDR3nt: TGTGCCAGCAGCGTGGGAGGACAGGCGAACACCATATATTTT
CDR3aa: CASSVGGQANTIYF
abundance: many
j_gene: TRBJ1-3
d_gene: TRBD1
v_gene: TRBV9

CDR3nt: TGTGCCAGCAGCGTAAGTTCCAGTGGGCTTACGCAGTATTTT
CDR3aa: CASSVSSSGLTQYF
abundance: medium-sized
j_gene: TRBJ2-3
d_gene: NA
v_gene: TRBV9

CDR3nt: TGTGCCAGCAGCCCCAGGGAGGCTATGAACACTGAAGCTTTCTTT
CDR3aa: CASSPREAMNTEAFF
abundance: many
j_gene: TRBJ1-1
d_gene: NA
v_gene: TRBV9

CDR3nt: TGTGCCAGCAGCCCACGGGGACAGGGGGCACAGAGCTATGGCTACACCTTC
CDR3aa: CASSPRGQGAQSYGYTF
abundance: many
j_gene: TRBJ1-2
d_gene: TRBD1
v_gene: TRBV9

CDR3nt: TGTGCCAGCAGCGTAATGGGAAGGGGGGACATAGAAGAGACCCAGTACTTC
CDR3aa: CASSVMGRGDIEETQYF
abundance: many
j_gene: TRBJ2-5
d_gene: NA
v_gene: TRBV9

CDR3nt: TGTGCCAGCAGCGCCACCACAGATACGCAGTATTTT
CDR3aa: CASSATTDTQYF
abundance: many
j_gene: TRBJ2-3
d_gene: NA
v_gene: TRBV9

CDR3nt: TGTGCCAGCAGCGTGGGGGAGGATACGCAGTATTTT
CDR3aa: CASSVGEDTQYF
abundance: NA
j_gene: TRBJ2-3
d_gene: NA
v_gene: TRBV9

CDR3nt: TGTGCCAGCAGCGTAAACGTGGGGACTGAAGCTTTCTTT
CDR3aa: CASSVNVGTEAFF
abundance: many
j_gene: TRBJ1-1
d_gene: NA
v_gene: TRBV9

CDR3nt: TGTGCCAGCAGCCCCCTCGGGACACCTCTGAGAGATACGCAGTATTTT
CDR3aa: CASSPLGTPLRDTQYF
abundance: many
j_gene: TRBJ2-3
d_gene: NA
v_gene: TRBV9

CDR3nt: TGTGCCAGCAGCGTAGGTAATAGCGGGAGGTTAGAGACCCAGTACTTC
CDR3aa: CASSVGNSGRLETQYF
abundance: NA
j_gene: TRBJ2-5
d_gene: TRBD2
v_gene: TRBV9

CDR3nt: TGTGCCAGCAGCCTTGGACTAGCGGGACAAAATGAGCAGTTCTTC
CDR3aa: CASSLGLAGQNEQFF
abundance: many
j_gene: TRBJ2-1
d_gene: TRBD2
v_gene: TRBV9

CDR3nt: TGTGCCAGCAGCGGAGGACTGTTCTCTGGAAACACCATATATTTT
CDR3aa: CASSGGLFSGNTIYF
abundance: many
j_gene: TRBJ1-3
d_gene: NA
v_gene: TRBV9

CDR3nt: TGTGCCAGCAGCGTAGGAGGGCACAGTAACTATGGCTACACCTTC
CDR3aa: CASSVGGHSNYGYTF
abundance: many
j_gene: TRBJ1-2
d_gene: NA
v_gene: TRBV9

CDR3nt: TGTGCCAGCAGCCGCAGTGACTACCCCGGGGAGCTGTTTTTT
CDR3aa: CASSRSDYPGELFF
abundance: many
j_gene: TRBJ2-2
d_gene: NA
v_gene: TRBV9

CDR3nt: TGTGCCAGCAGCGTTAAGGAGAGGAGCACAGATACGCAGTATTTT
CDR3aa: CASSVKERSTDTQYF
abundance: many
j_gene: TRBJ2-3
d_gene: NA
v_gene: TRBV9

CDR3nt: TGTGCCAGCAAACTCCGGGACTCTATCACCGGGGAGCTGTTTTTT
CDR3aa: CASKLRDSITGELFF
abundance: many
j_gene: TRBJ2-2
d_gene: NA
v_gene: TRBV9

CDR3nt: TGTGCCAGCAGCGCAAAAGGACCAGATACGCAGTATTTT
CDR3aa: CASSAKGPDTQYF
abundance: many
j_gene: TRBJ2-3
d_gene: NA
v_gene: TRBV9

CDR3nt: TGTGCCAGCAGCGCCAGCCTGAACACTGAAGCTTTCTTT
CDR3aa: CASSASLNTEAFF
abundance: many
j_gene: TRBJ1-1
d_gene: NA
v_gene: TRBV9

CDR3nt: TGTGCCAGCAGCGTAGCGGATAGGGGTCCTAATAATTCACCCCTCCACTTT
CDR3aa: CASSVADRGPNNSPLHF
abundance: many
j_gene: TRBJ1-6
d_gene: NA
v_gene: TRBV9

CDR3nt: TGTGCCAGCAGCGTAGACCATAACACCGGGGAGCTGTTTTTT
CDR3aa: CASSVDHNTGELFF
abundance: many
j_gene: TRBJ2-2
d_gene: NA
v_gene: TRBV9

CDR3nt: TGTGCCAGCAGCGTAGCTGTAACTAGCGGCACAGATACGCAGTATTTT
CDR3aa: CASSVAVTSGTDTQYF
abundance: many
j_gene: TRBJ2-3
d_gene: TRBD2
v_gene: TRBV9

CDR3nt: TGTGCCAGCAGCGTAGCCCCCGGGTCAGCCAACATTCAGTACTTC
CDR3aa: CASSVAPGSANIQYF
abundance: many
j_gene: TRBJ2-4
d_gene: NA
v_gene: TRBV9

CDR3nt: TGCGCCAGCAGCTTGGCTACAGGGGGAGGGGGCACAGATACGCAGTATTTT
CDR3aa: CASSLATGGGGTDTQYF
abundance: NA
j_gene: TRBJ2-3
d_gene: NA
v_gene: TRBV5-1

CDR3nt: TGTGCCAGCAGCCCCACCCCGGGACACCAAGAGACCCAGTACTTC
CDR3aa: CASSPTPGHQETQYF
abundance: many
j_gene: TRBJ2-5
d_gene: NA
v_gene: TRBV9

CDR3nt: TGTGCCAGCAGCGTGACGGACTATGGCGAAAAACTGTTTTTT
CDR3aa: CASSVTDYGEKLFF
abundance: many
j_gene: TRBJ1-4
d_gene: NA
v_gene: TRBV9

CDR3nt: TGTGCCAGCAGCGTAGGGACAGGGCTCGGCTACACCTTC
CDR3aa: CASSVGTGLGYTF
abundance: many
j_gene: TRBJ1-2
d_gene: TRBD1
v_gene: TRBV9

CDR3nt: TGTGCCAGCAGCGTAGGGGTGACTAGCGGGAGTTATGAGCAGTTCTTC
CDR3aa: CASSVGVTSGSYEQFF
abundance: many
j_gene: TRBJ2-1
d_gene: TRBD2
v_gene: TRBV9